The 26 T cell receptor beta chains below all came from one sample that was sequenced in a study of control samples from healthy donors and cancer patients. Sequencing was performed with immunoSEQ multiplex PCR; in TCRdb, only in-frame clones are kept and a portion is missing. The sample lists more than 90,000 clones, about 89% occurring once. The sample comprised blood. These TCRs come from a man under 40 in good health.

The chain has TRBV25-1 and TRBJ2-4, with 8 bases that match TRBD1. This CDR3 contains 15 residues. The V segment lost 5 bases and the J segment 4 bases; nucleotides outside the gene matches: 7. Looked up from germline, CDR1 is MGHDK and CDR2 is SYGVNS. Written as DNA, the CDR3 is TGTGCCAGCAGTTCCCCTGACAGGGGTAAAAACATTCAGTACTTC. Protein product: CASSSPDRGKNIQYF.

The V call is TRBV7-9, the J call TRBJ2-7, with D unclear. CDR3 length: 13 residues. Trimming removed 3 bases at V and 1 base at J, with 7 bases between. Germline V CDR1 and CDR2: SEHNR, FQNEAQ (reference sequence). The CDR3 here is CASSLGNSYEQYF. The CDR3, as DNA: TGTGCCAGCAGCTTGGGGAATTCCTACGAGCAGTACTTC.

The gene calls are TRBV5-6 and TRBJ1-1, with TRBD1 matching 8 bases. The V gene end was trimmed by 0 bases and the J gene end by 5 bases; junction bases not matched to a gene: 6. This CDR3 is 15 amino acids long. Germline lookup yields CDR1 SGHDT and CDR2 YYEEEE. The CDR3 DNA reads as TGTGCCAGCAGCTTGGCCCAGGGGGCGGGAACTGAAGCTTTCTTT. Translating gives CASSLAQGAGTEAFF.

The chain carries TRBV3-1 (or the pseudogene TRBV3-2) and TRBJ2-1; TRBD2 agrees at 10 bases. Germline-derived CDR1 and CDR2 are LGHDT and YNNKEL (reference sequence). The V and J ends lost 0 bases and 4 bases, in that order; junction bases with no gene match: 6. The CDR3 is made up of 17 amino acids. Written as DNA, the CDR3 is TGTGCCAGCAGCCAAGATTACGGGACTAGCGTATACAATGAGCAGTTCTTC. Its translation is CASSQDYGTSVYNEQFF.

V usage is TRBV11-1 and J usage is TRBJ2-5; D is possibly TRBD2 (6 bases). The germline CDR1 and CDR2 sequences are SGHAT and FQDESV (reference sequence). The CDR3 sequence is 14 residues long. V shed 3 bases and J shed 5 bases, with 13 bases lying between them. The CDR3 sequence is CASSLVGGWETQYF. DNA for the CDR3: TGTGCCAGCAGCTTGGTTGGGGGGTGGGAGACCCAGTACTTC.

The chain recombines TRBV18 with TRBJ1-5; the D is unclear. The V end was cut by 4 bases, the J end by 13 bases, with 17 bases between. CDR3 length: 13 residues. CDR1 KGHSH and CDR2 LQKENI come from the germline V gene. CDR3 in DNA: TGTGCCAGCTCACGGTCGTTCGGGGATCCACAGCATTTT. Amino acid sequence: CASSRSFGDPQHF.

This rearrangement joins TRBV7-6 to TRBJ2-5; TRBD2 might be the D (5 bases). Trimming removed 4 bases at V and 9 bases at J, with 21 bases between. The length of the CDR3 is 15 residues. Germline-derived CDR1 and CDR2 are SGHVS and FNYEAQ. The CDR3 reads CASSSEVQASVSQYF. The DNA for the CDR3 is TGTGCCAGCAGCTCGGAGGTGCAGGCGTCCGTGTCCCAGTACTTC.

The chain joins TRBV29-1 to TRBJ1-6; D unclear. Germline V gene lookup returns CDR1 SQVTM and CDR2 ANQGSEA. Deletions cut 4 bases from V and 5 bases from J, with 9 bases between. The CDR3 contains 13 residues. The chain's CDR3 is CSVGGYDNSPLHF. CDR3 DNA sequence: TGCAGCGTTGGTGGGTACGATAATTCACCCCTCCACTTT.

About this clone itself: Other nucleotide sequences from this sample produce the same CDR3. The rearrangement uses TRBV6-5 and TRBJ2-7; the match to TRBD1 covers 10 bases. From germline, CDR1 is MNHEY and CDR2 SVGAGI. Trimming removed 6 bases from V and 7 bases from J; junction bases left unmatched: 12. The CDR3 length is 15 residues. In DNA, the CDR3 is TGTGCCAGCAGCGGGACCGGGACAGGGGTCAGGGAGCAGTACGTC. Its translation is CASSGTGTGVREQYV.

V and J are TRBV25-1 and TRBJ1-6, with 9 bases matching TRBD1. The ends lost 5 bases at V and 7 bases at J; junction bases unmatched: 3. Germline CDR1 is MGHDK and CDR2 is SYGVNS. The CDR3 covers 14 residues. The CDR3: CASSLGQGNSPLHF. The CDR3 region has the DNA TGTGCCAGCAGTCTAGGACAGGGGAATTCACCCCTCCACTTT.

The CDR3 bases are TGTGCCAGCAGCCCCTGGGGCAGGGCGAACACCGGGGAGCTGTTTTTT. This encodes CASSPWGRANTGELFF. The rearrangement links TRBV3-1 (or the pseudogene TRBV3-2) to TRBJ2-2, with D perhaps TRBD1 (5 bases). The germline V gene has CDR1 LGHDT and CDR2 YNNKEL (reference sequence). This CDR3 has 16 amino acids. Between the trimmed V and J ends, which lost 4 bases and 0 bases, there was a span of 12 bases.

The chain is built from TRBV5-5 and TRBJ1-1; D not certain. The V gene lost 0 bases and the J gene lost 10 bases, with 19 bases spanning the gap. The CDR3 runs to 15 residues. Germline V CDR1 and CDR2: SGHKS, YYEKEE (reference sequence). The CDR3: CASSLALGPAGRAFF. CDR3 bases: TGTGCCAGCAGCTTGGCGTTAGGGCCCGCCGGGAGAGCTTTCTTT.

The chain employs TRBV4-3 and TRBJ1-1; perhaps TRBD1 as D (5 bases). Trimming took off 6 bases at V and 1 base at J, with 9 bases between the two ends. Germline CDR1 LGHNA, CDR2 YSLEER. The CDR3 runs to 13 residues. CDR3 in amino acids: CASREGTNTEAFF. CDR3 nucleotide sequence: TGCGCCAGCAGGGAGGGGACGAACACTGAAGCTTTCTTT.

The chain couples TRBV29-1 to TRBJ2-1, with D perhaps TRBD1 or TRBD2 (5 bases each). The CDR3 spans 13 residues. Trimming took 2 bases from V and 7 from J, leaving 12 bases between them. Germline V gene lookup returns CDR1 SQVTM and CDR2 ANQGSEA. The CDR3 reads CSVERGEGNEQFF. CDR3 DNA sequence: TGCAGCGTTGAACGAGGGGAAGGGAATGAGCAGTTCTTC.

The chain employs TRBV4-2 and TRBJ1-1; 8 nucleotides line up with TRBD1. This CDR3 is built from 14 residues. CDR1 is LGHNA, CDR2 YNFKEQ, per germline. Losses at the gene ends were 4 bases for V and 5 bases for J; bases not matched to a gene: 6. The CDR3 bases are TGTGCCAGCAGCCTGGACAGGGTAGGGACTGAAGCTTTCTTT. Its translation: CASSLDRVGTEAFF.

The rearrangement links TRBV7-6 to TRBJ2-2; possibly TRBD1 for D (5 bases). Looked up from germline, CDR1 is SGHVS and CDR2 is FNYEAQ. Trimming left V 1 base short and J 3 bases short, with 12 bases between. The CDR3 totals 16 residues. The CDR3 DNA reads TGTGCCAGCAGCTTAGAGGGGAATGCCTACACCGGGGAGCTGTTTTTT. The encoded protein is CASSLEGNAYTGELFF.

The chain uses TRBV18 and TRBJ2-7; D perhaps matches TRBD1 (6 bases). The germline V gene encodes CDR1 KGHSH and CDR2 LQKENI. CDR3 length: 15 residues. V was cut by 4 bases and J by 0 bases, with 13 bases left in between. As DNA, the CDR3 is TGTGCCAGCTCACTCAAACAGGGCGTCTCCTACGAGCAGTACTTC. Translating it yields CASSLKQGVSYEQYF.

The chain joins TRBV4-1 to TRBJ1-4, with D perhaps TRBD1 (5 bases). Germline assignment: CDR1 MGHRA and CDR2 YSYEKL. The V gene lost 1 base and the J gene lost 4 bases, with 10 bases spanning the gap. CDR3 length: 15 amino acids. The CDR3 spells CASSQVSGLNEKLFF. The CDR3 nucleotides are TGCGCCAGCAGCCAAGTTTCAGGGCTTAATGAAAAACTGTTTTTT.

The chain employs TRBV10-3 and TRBJ2-5, with 9 bases that match TRBD2. Germline assignment: CDR1 ENHRY and CDR2 SYGVKD. V lost 2 bases and J lost 0; bases outside the gene matches: 4. The CDR3 contains 16 residues. CDR3 coding DNA: TGTGCCATCAGTGAGGCACTAGCGGGCTACCAAGAGACCCAGTACTTC. Translating gives CAISEALAGYQETQYF.

V and J are TRBV30 and TRBJ2-2; 9 bases are a match to TRBD1. Germline CDR1 and CDR2: GTSNPN and SVGIG (reference sequence). This CDR3 region has 15 residues. The V gene end was trimmed by 5 bases and the J gene end by 7 bases; junction bases not matched to a gene: 11. The CDR3 nucleotides are TGTGCCTGGGATTTAACAGGGGGCGCAGGCGGGGAGCTGTTTTTT. It translates to CAWDLTGGAGGELFF.

V gene TRBV28 combines with J gene TRBJ1-1; D unclear. The CDR3 runs 15 residues. With 6 bases removed from V and 1 base from J, the gap between germline ends came to 15 bases. The germline V gene has CDR1 MDHEN and CDR2 SYDVKM. The CDR3 protein is CASRPPGSSNTEAFF. Here the CDR3 DNA reads TGTGCCAGCAGGCCCCCAGGCAGTTCGAACACTGAAGCTTTCTTT. Filled out from reference TRBV28 and TRBJ1-1, the complete variable domain reads DVKVTQSSRYLVKRTGEKVFLECVQDMDHENMFWYRQDPGLGLRLIYFSYDVKMKEKGDIPEGYSVSREKKERFSLILESASTNQTSMYLCASRPPGSSNTEAFFGQGTRLTVV.

The rearrangement joins TRBV19 to TRBJ1-2; perhaps TRBD1 as D (5 bases). The germline V gene encodes CDR1 LNHDA and CDR2 SQIVND (reference sequence). The V end lost 6 bases, the J end lost 2 bases, and 16 bases lay between the germline ends. CDR3 size: 15 residues. CDR3 amino acids: CASRLKDDRNYGYTF. For the CDR3, the DNA is TGTGCCAGTAGGCTGAAGGATGACAGAAACTATGGCTACACCTTC.

The V gene is TRBV27, the J gene TRBJ1-5; D call uncertain. CDR1 and CDR2 from the germline V gene are MNHEY and SMNVEV (reference sequence). The ends were cut back, 0 bases at V and 4 bases at J, with 7 bases in the middle. This CDR3 spans 14 amino acids. The CDR3 coding sequence is TGTGCCAGCAGTTTATCAGTTGGGAATCAGCCCCAGCATTTT. Translation gives CASSLSVGNQPQHF.

The chain is built from TRBV7-9 and TRBJ2-1, with no clear D. With 5 bases removed from V and 6 bases from J, the gap between germline ends came to 8 bases. The CDR3 totals 12 residues. Germline CDR1 is SEHNR and CDR2 is FQNEAQ (reference sequence). The CDR3 region is CASSHQRNEQFF. DNA of the CDR3: TGTGCCAGCAGCCACCAACGCAATGAGCAGTTCTTC. Using reference TRBV7-9 and TRBJ2-1 for the parts outside the CDR3, the full variable domain is DTGVSQNPRHKITKRGQNVTFRCDPISEHNRLYWYRQTLGQGPEFLTYFQNEAQLEKSRLLSDRFSAERPKGSFSTLEIQRTEQGDSAMYLCASSHQRNEQFFGPGTRLTVL.

The rearrangement links TRBV6-2 or TRBV6-3 to TRBJ2-5; 12 bases agree with TRBD1. The J segment lost 4 bases and the V segment lost 4 bases, leaving 13 bases of the junction unmatched. This CDR3 spans 18 amino acids. Germline V gene sequence: CDR1 MNHEY, CDR2 SVGEGT. This CDR3 is CASSSPRWDRGLGETQYF. The DNA for the CDR3 is TGTGCCAGCAGTTCTCCGCGATGGGACAGGGGGCTTGGAGAGACCCAGTACTTC.

The V call is TRBV5-1, the J call TRBJ2-3; 7 bases line up with TRBD2. This CDR3 has 15 residues. Germline V CDR1 and CDR2: SGHRS, YFSETQ. Trimming took 5 bases from V and 2 from J; bases not matched to a gene: 8. CDR3 DNA: TGCGCCAGCAGGTCGGGACTACCAATCACAGATACGCAGTATTTT. Its translation: CASRSGLPITDTQYF.